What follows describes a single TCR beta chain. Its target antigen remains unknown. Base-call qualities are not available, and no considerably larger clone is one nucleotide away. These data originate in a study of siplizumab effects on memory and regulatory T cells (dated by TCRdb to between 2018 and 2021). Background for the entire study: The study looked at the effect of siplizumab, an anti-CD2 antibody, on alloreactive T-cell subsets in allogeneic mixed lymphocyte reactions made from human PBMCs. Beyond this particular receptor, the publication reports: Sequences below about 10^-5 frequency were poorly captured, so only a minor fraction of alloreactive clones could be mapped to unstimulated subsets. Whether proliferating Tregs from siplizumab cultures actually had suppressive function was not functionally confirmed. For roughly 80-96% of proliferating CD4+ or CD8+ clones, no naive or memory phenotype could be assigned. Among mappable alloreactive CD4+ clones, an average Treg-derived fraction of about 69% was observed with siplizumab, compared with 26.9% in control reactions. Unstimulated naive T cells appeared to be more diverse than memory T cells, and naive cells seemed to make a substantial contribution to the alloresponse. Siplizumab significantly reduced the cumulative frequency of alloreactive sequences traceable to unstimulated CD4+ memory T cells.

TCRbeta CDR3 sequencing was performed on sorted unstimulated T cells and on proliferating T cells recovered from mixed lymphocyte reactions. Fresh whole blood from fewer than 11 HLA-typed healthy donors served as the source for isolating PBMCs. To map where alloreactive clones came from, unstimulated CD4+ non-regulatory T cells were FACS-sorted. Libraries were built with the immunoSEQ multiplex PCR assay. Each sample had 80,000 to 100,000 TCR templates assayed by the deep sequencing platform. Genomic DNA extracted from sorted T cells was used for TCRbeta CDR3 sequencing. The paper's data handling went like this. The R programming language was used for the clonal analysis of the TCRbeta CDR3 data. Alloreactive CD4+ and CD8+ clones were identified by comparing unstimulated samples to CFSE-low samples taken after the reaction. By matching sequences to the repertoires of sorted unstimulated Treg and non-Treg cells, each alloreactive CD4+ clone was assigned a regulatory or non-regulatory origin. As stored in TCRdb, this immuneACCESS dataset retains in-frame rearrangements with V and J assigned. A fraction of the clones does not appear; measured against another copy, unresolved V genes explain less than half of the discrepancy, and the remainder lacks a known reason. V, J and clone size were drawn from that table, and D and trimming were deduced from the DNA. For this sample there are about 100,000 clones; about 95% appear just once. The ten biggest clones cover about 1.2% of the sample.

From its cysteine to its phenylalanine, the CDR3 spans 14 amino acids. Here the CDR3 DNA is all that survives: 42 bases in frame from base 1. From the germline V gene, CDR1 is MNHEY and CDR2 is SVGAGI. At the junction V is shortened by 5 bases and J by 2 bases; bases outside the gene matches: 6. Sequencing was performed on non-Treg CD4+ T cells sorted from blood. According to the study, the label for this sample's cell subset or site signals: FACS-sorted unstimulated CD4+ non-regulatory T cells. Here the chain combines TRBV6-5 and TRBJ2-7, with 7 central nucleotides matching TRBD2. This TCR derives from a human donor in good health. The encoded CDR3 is CASSMGLPTYEQYF. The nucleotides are TGTGCCAGCAGTATGGGACTACCGACCTACGAGCAGTACTTC.